Below are 28 T cell receptor beta chains sequenced from a single sample in a study of T cell repertoires in aging, cancer and after chemotherapy. Multiplex touch-down PCR with TRB-A/B primers amplified rearranged V-D-J TRB sequences. TCRdb reanalysed the multiplex PCR reads using MiXCR and keeps one entry per CDR3 protein. The sample holds 5,000 to 6,000 distinct CDR3 sequences, about 24% seen once. Peripheral blood genomic DNA, not sorted cells or RNA, was the template. Sequencing used blood. The source of these receptors is a human donor in good health.

This clonotype is medium-sized within its sample. The chain uses TRBV6-6 and TRBJ1-2, with D possibly being TRBD1 (5 bases). The CDR3 has 13 amino acids. Trimming left V 6 bases short and J 8 bases short, with 16 bases between. CDR1 and CDR2 from the germline V gene are MNHNY and SVGAGI (reference sequence). The CDR3 DNA is TGTGCCAGCAGCAGGGACGCACTCGGAGGCTACACCTTC. As protein: CASSRDALGGYTF.

This clonotype was seen just once. This may be a read error: a much more frequent sequence differs by one nucleotide. The chain recombines TRBV27 with TRBJ2-3, with a weak D call TRBD2 (6 bases). Trimming pared 7 bases from V and 7 bases from J, leaving 15 bases between. The CDR3 has 13 amino acids. Per the germline V gene, CDR1 is MNHEY and CDR2 is SMNVEV (reference sequence). The CDR3 DNA follows: TGTGCCAGCACAAATCTCCTAGCGAATACGCAGTATTTT. Its translation is CASTNLLANTQYF.

In this sample, this clonotype is medium-sized. V is TRBV5-6 and J is TRBJ2-1, with D possibly TRBD2 on 6 matching bases. V gave up 0 bases and J gave up 0 bases, with 10 bases separating them. The V gene's germline CDR1 is SGHDT and CDR2 YYEEEE. The CDR3 covers 16 residues. The CDR3 spells CASSLDYGSSYNEQFF. The CDR3 DNA follows: TGTGCCAGCAGCTTGGACTACGGGAGCTCCTACAATGAGCAGTTCTTC.

The V and J genes are TRBV29-1 and TRBJ1-1; D might be TRBD1 (5 bases). The germline gives CDR1 SQVTM, CDR2 ANQGSEA. The CDR3 is 14 residues long. V lost 6 bases, J lost 4 bases, and 18 bases lay in between. Written as DNA, the CDR3 is TGCAGCGTATCCGCGGGGTGGGGACTCACTGAAGCTTTCTTT. This translates into CSVSAGWGLTEAFF.

The chain recombines TRBV14 with TRBJ2-3; 8 bases line up with TRBD2. With V trimmed by 0 bases and J by 0 bases, 5 bases remained unmatched. The CDR3 has 17 amino acids. Germline V gene lookup returns CDR1 SGHDN and CDR2 FVKESK. The CDR3 region has the DNA TGTGCCAGCAGCCAAGATAGGAGCGGGAGCAGCACAGATACGCAGTATTTT. It codes for CASSQDRSGSSTDTQYF.

The chain links TRBV6-1 to TRBJ1-5, with D hard to call. The germline V and J ends were trimmed by 1 base and 4 bases, with 11 bases remaining between them. CDR1 and CDR2 (germline): MNHNS, SASEGT. CDR3 length: 15 amino acids. The CDR3 region has the DNA TGTGCCAGCAGTGAAGTGCTGACATTTAATCAGCCCCAGCATTTT. Translated: CASSEVLTFNQPQHF.

The CDR3 protein is CASSRTSGGAGQSSGNTIYF. CDR3 DNA: TGCGCCAGCAGCCGGACTAGCGGGGGGGCCGGGCAGAGCTCTGGAAACACCATATATTTT. V is TRBV4-3 and J is TRBJ1-3, with a tentative D call TRBD1 (6 bases). Germline V lookup: CDR1 LGHNA, CDR2 YSLEER. V was clipped by 4 bases and J by 0 bases, with 25 bases between them. The CDR3 totals 20 residues.

This chain connects TRBV7-9 to TRBJ1-2; D remains ambiguous. Germline CDR1 SEHNR, CDR2 FQNEAQ (reference sequence). Trimming shortened V by 4 bases and J by 7 bases, and 16 bases separated the two germline ends. This CDR3 is 14 amino acids long. In DNA form, the CDR3 reads TGTGCCAGCAGCTATACGACCGCCAGGAGTGGCTACACCTTC. Its protein product is CASSYTTARSGYTF. Full variable domain (remainder filled in from reference TRBV7-9 and TRBJ1-2): DTGVSQNPRHKITKRGQNVTFRCDPISEHNRLYWYRQTLGQGPEFLTYFQNEAQLEKSRLLSDRFSAERPKGSFSTLEIQRTEQGDSAMYLCASSYTTARSGYTFGSGTRLTVV.

This clonotype is medium-sized. V usage is TRBV30 and J usage is TRBJ2-7; D is undetermined. Trimming cost V 2 bases and J 4 bases, with 15 bases left between them. The CDR3 loop spans 14 amino acids. Per germline, CDR1 GTSNPN and CDR2 SVGIG (reference sequence). CDR3 sequence: CAWSKGLSQYEQYF. The CDR3, as DNA: TGTGCCTGGAGTAAGGGATTGAGCCAATACGAGCAGTACTTC.

By sample fraction, this clonotype is medium-sized (0.01 to 0.1%). V and J are TRBV27 and TRBJ2-1; possibly TRBD2 for D (5 bases). V lost 5 bases, J lost 9 bases, and 23 bases lay in between. CDR3 size: 16 residues. Germline V gives CDR1 MNHEY, CDR2 SMNVEV (reference sequence). CDR3 loop: CASSEPRGRALGEQFF. CDR3 DNA: TGTGCCAGCAGTGAACCTCGTGGGCGGGCGTTGGGTGAGCAGTTCTTC.

This clonotype is categorized as large. This chain uses TRBV4-3 with TRBJ1-2; 7 bases fit TRBD1. Germline CDR1 LGHNA, CDR2 YSLEER. V was pared by 1 base and J by 0 bases, with 8 bases of the junction left unmatched. The CDR3 has 17 amino acids. CDR3 sequence (DNA): TGCGCCAGCAGCCAAGGACTACAGGGGCCAACTAACTATGGCTACACCTTC. This encodes CASSQGLQGPTNYGYTF.

Comment on this clonotype: One base away lies a much larger clone, so this may be a sequencing read error. V usage is TRBV7-6 and J usage is TRBJ2-7; perhaps TRBD2 as D (5 bases). Per germline, CDR1 SGHVS and CDR2 FNYEAQ. V lost 0 bases to trimming and J lost 7 bases, with 10 bases between them. This CDR3 region has 13 residues. The CDR3, as DNA: TGTGCCAGCAGCTTAGCAGGCGGGTATGAGCAGTACTTC. This codes for CASSLAGGYEQYF.

The rearrangement links TRBV29-1 to TRBJ1-5; D might be TRBD1 (6 bases). Germline lookup yields CDR1 SQVTM and CDR2 ANQGSEA. The length of the CDR3 is 13 residues. The V end lost 6 bases, the J end lost 8 bases, and 17 bases lay between the germline ends. CDR3 in amino acids: CSVGEGGVKPQHF. CDR3 sequence (DNA): TGCAGCGTCGGAGAGGGGGGGGTCAAGCCCCAGCATTTT.

V usage is TRBV10-3 and J usage is TRBJ2-7, with TRBD2 as a possible D gene (6 bases). The length of the CDR3 is 15 residues. The V end lost 2 bases, the J end lost 3 bases, and 14 bases lay between the germline ends. Germline V gives CDR1 ENHRY, CDR2 SYGVKD. The CDR3, as DNA: TGTGCCATCAGTGAGGGGATGGGGGGACGCTACGAGCAGTACTTC. It encodes CAISEGMGGRYEQYF.

By share of the sample, this clonotype is medium-sized. The chain couples TRBV6-1 to TRBJ1-5; D unclear. The V gene's germline CDR1 is MNHNS and CDR2 SASEGT. The V and J ends lost 3 bases and 9 bases respectively, with 12 bases between them. The CDR3 loop spans 13 amino acids. The CDR3 spells CASSDGVQRPQHF. The CDR3 DNA reads TGTGCCAGCAGTGACGGCGTACAGAGGCCCCAGCATTTT.

By share of the sample, this clonotype is medium-sized. The chain employs TRBV19 and TRBJ2-1, with D possibly being TRBD2 (6 bases). CDR1 LNHDA and CDR2 SQIVND come from the germline V gene (reference sequence). The V and J ends lost 3 bases and 0 bases respectively, with 18 bases between them. The CDR3 sequence is 18 residues long. This CDR3 reads CASSIGLSALSSYNEQFF. The DNA of the CDR3 is TGTGCCAGTAGTATCGGACTATCCGCCTTGAGCTCCTACAATGAGCAGTTCTTC.

This clonotype qualifies as medium-sized. The V call is TRBV19, the J call TRBJ1-5; the D is unclear. The CDR3 has 13 residues. CDR1 is LNHDA and CDR2 is SQIVND in the germline V gene (reference sequence). V lost 7 bases and J 2 bases, leaving 9 bases between the germline ends. CDR3 coding DNA: TGTGCCAGTAACCCGGGAGGCAATCAGCCCCAGCATTTT. Translated, it gives CASNPGGNQPQHF.

There are a few counts of this clonotype. J is TRBJ1-2 and V is TRBV5-1; possibly TRBD1 for D (6 bases). The CDR3 length is 12 residues. V was shortened by 8 bases and J by 0 bases, with 8 bases between the two germline ends. Germline assignment: CDR1 SGHRS and CDR2 YFSETQ. This CDR3 is CASRQANYGYTF. DNA for the CDR3: TGCGCCAGTCGACAGGCTAACTATGGCTACACCTTC.

The chain carries TRBV6-4 and TRBJ2-1, with TRBD2 matching over 12 bases. Germline CDR1 MRHNA, CDR2 SNTAGT. The junction had 4 bases not matched to a gene; V was cut back by 4 bases and J by 0 bases. This CDR3 is built from 17 residues. DNA for the CDR3: TGTGCCAGCAGTGGGGAGACTAGCGGGGGCTCCTACAATGAGCAGTTCTTC. It yields the protein CASSGETSGGSYNEQFF.

About this clonotype: A much larger clone differs from this one at a single base, so this may be a read error. This sequence joins TRBV27 and TRBJ2-5; a possible D gene is TRBD1 (6 bases). The germline CDR1 and CDR2 sequences are MNHEY and SMNVEV (reference sequence). Trimming stripped 5 bases from V and 4 bases from J, with 17 bases between. This CDR3 has 15 amino acids. CDR3 loop: CASSPYTGSPETQYF. CDR3 DNA sequence: TGTGCCAGCAGTCCATATACAGGGTCCCCAGAGACCCAGTACTTC.

Comment on this clonotype: One end of the junction fails to match germline, which may point to a read error. This chain connects TRBV12-3 or TRBV12-4 to TRBJ1-1; D gene ambiguous. This CDR3 contains 12 residues. DNA of the CDR3: TGTGCCAGCAGCTTCGTGAACACTAAAGCTTTCTTT. The encoded protein is CASSFVNTKAFF.

This clonotype counts as medium-sized. The chain employs TRBV19 and TRBJ1-1; D gene unclear. CDR3 length: 12 amino acids. Germline-derived CDR1 and CDR2 are LNHDA and SQIVND (reference sequence). V was cut by 6 bases and J by 4 bases, with 9 bases left in between. DNA for the CDR3: TGTGCCAGTAGGTTAGGGAGCACTGAAGCTTTCTTT. This gives the protein CASRLGSTEAFF.

This clonotype is termed medium-sized. V usage is TRBV6-1 and J usage is TRBJ2-6, with D maybe TRBD1 (6 bases). Looked up from germline, CDR1 is MNHNS and CDR2 is SASEGT. V dropped 2 bases and J dropped 4 bases, with 21 bases sitting between them. The CDR3 covers 19 residues. The CDR3: CASSEPPTGWGPGANVLTF. CDR3 coding DNA: TGTGCCAGCAGTGAACCCCCTACAGGGTGGGGACCCGGGGCCAACGTCCTGACTTTC.

By share, this clonotype counts as large. The gene calls are TRBV15 and TRBJ2-2; 12 bases map to TRBD1. Germline CDR1 and CDR2: LNHNV and YYDKDF (reference sequence). CDR3 length: 17 amino acids. The ends lost 1 base at V and 5 bases at J; junction bases unmatched: 5. This CDR3 reads CATSRGDRGPETGELFF. The CDR3 DNA reads as TGTGCCACCAGCAGAGGGGACAGGGGGCCTGAGACCGGGGAGCTGTTTTTT.

This chain uses TRBV11-2 with TRBJ2-3; 7 nucleotides line up with TRBD2. Germline V gene sequence: CDR1 SGHAT, CDR2 FQNNGV. V gave up 6 bases and J gave up 2 bases; unmatched junction bases: 14. This CDR3 is 17 amino acids long. This chain's CDR3 is CASSGSFGGGITDTQYF. The CDR3 region has the DNA TGTGCCAGCAGTGGTAGTTTCGGCGGGGGTATCACAGATACGCAGTATTTT.

Regarding this clonotype: This may be a read error: a much more frequent sequence differs by one nucleotide. V usage is TRBV6-1 and J usage is TRBJ1-1, with 7 bases matching TRBD1. This CDR3 has 13 residues. V was clipped by 5 bases and J by 3 bases; unmatched bases: 3. Germline CDR1 reads MNHNS; CDR2 reads SASEGT. Here the CDR3 DNA reads TGTGCCAGCAGTTACAGGGGAGACACTGAAGCTTTCTTT. This sequence encodes CASSYRGDTEAFF.

This clonotype was found a few times. The chain joins TRBV18 to TRBJ1-6, with TRBD1 matching over 9 bases. From germline, CDR1 is KGHSH and CDR2 LQKENI. The CDR3 sequence is 18 residues long. The trim removed 2 bases at V and 6 bases at J, leaving 11 bases unmatched. The CDR3 reads CASSPVPGQGLGNSPLHF. CDR3 nucleotides: TGTGCCAGCTCACCAGTCCCGGGACAGGGTCTGGGTAATTCACCCCTCCACTTT. The full variable domain, its missing parts supplied by reference TRBV18 and TRBJ1-6, is NAGVMQNPRHLVRRRGQEARLRCSPMKGHSHVYWYRQLPEEGLKFMVYLQKENIIDESGMPKERFSAEFPKEGPSILRIQQVVRGDSAAYFCASSPVPGQGLGNSPLHFGNGTRLTVT.

This clonotype was seen a few times. V is TRBV5-1 and J is TRBJ1-2, with D perhaps matching TRBD1 (5 bases). The CDR3 consists of 16 residues. Trimming stripped 4 bases from V and 1 base from J, with 17 bases between. From germline, CDR1 is SGHRS and CDR2 YFSETQ. The CDR3 loop reads CASSVPQRGDNYGYTF. DNA of the CDR3: TGCGCCAGCAGCGTCCCGCAGAGGGGTGATAACTATGGCTACACCTTC.